Listed below are T cell receptor beta chains from one sample, sequenced in a study of T cells in Graves' hyperthyroidism and ophthalmopathy. One entry per CDR3 protein results from TCRdb running MiXCR on the multiplex PCR reads. The sample lists 490,000 or so distinct CDR3 sequences; just under 20% were seen once. The specimen sequenced was blood. The receptors were gathered from a man aged 35 to 55 with Graves' ophthalmopathy. Both conserved end residues are part of each CDR3. Each record gives: V gene, J gene, D gene, clone size, CDR3 protein, CDR3 DNA. The D gene is left open where the match is weak. Size is stated for part of the rows, as once, few or many counts, or as a class when the clone is expanded.

V: TRBV5-1; J: TRBJ1-6; D: .; size: .; CDR3: CASSLEPDSPLHF; DNA: TGCGCCAGCAGCTTGGAGCCTGATTCACCCCTCCACTTT
V: TRBV6-1; J: TRBJ2-1; D: TRBD2; size: .; CDR3: CASSEGLAVIYNEQFF; DNA: TGTGCCAGCAGTGAGGGACTAGCGGTAATTTACAATGAGCAGTTCTTC
V: TRBV7-3; J: TRBJ2-2; D: TRBD1; size: .; CDR3: CASSLKGQGAGELFF; DNA: TGTGCCAGCAGCTTAAAGGGACAGGGTGCCGGGGAGCTGTTTTTT
V: TRBV30; J: TRBJ2-2; D: .; size: many; CDR3: CAWSVGAGELFF; DNA: TGTGCCTGGAGTGTAGGGGCCGGGGAGCTGTTTTTT
V: TRBV4-2; J: TRBJ2-7; D: .; size: many; CDR3: CASSQQGIGESEQYF; DNA: TGTGCCAGCAGCCAACAGGGGATAGGCGAGTCCGAGCAGTACTTC
V: TRBV29-1; J: TRBJ2-3; D: .; size: .; CDR3: CSVDAGMRDTQYF; DNA: TGCAGCGTTGATGCAGGGATGAGAGATACGCAGTATTTT
V: TRBV18; J: TRBJ2-6; D: .; size: .; CDR3: CASSPQAISGANVLTF; DNA: TGTGCCAGCTCACCTCAAGCGATCAGTGGGGCCAACGTCCTGACTTTC
V: TRBV29-1; J: TRBJ2-5; D: TRBD2; size: few; CDR3: CSVVPLLAGVVQTQYF; DNA: TGCAGCGTTGTTCCCTTACTAGCGGGGGTGGTACAGACCCAGTACTTC
V: TRBV12-3/TRBV12-4; J: TRBJ1-2; D: .; size: many; CDR3: CASSSSRGMRGYTF; DNA: TGTGCCAGCAGCTCGTCCAGGGGTATGAGAGGCTACACCTTC
V: TRBV5-5; J: TRBJ1-1; D: .; size: many; CDR3: CASSSSAIPSHQAFF; DNA: TGTGCCAGCAGCTCCTCTGCTATCCCCAGCCACCAAGCTTTCTTT